This T cell receptor beta chain was documented in a study of blood T cell repertoires in COVID-19. Study-level background: Some COVID-19 samples were acute and others convalescent; all came from the United States, Italy and Spain. PBMCs, B-cell-depleted T cells, or T cells provided the cDNA or gDNA that made up the material.

Per the original methods: Estimation of nucleated cell counts was performed using reference gene primer amplification. Sequenced by immunoSEQ multiplex PCR; TCRdb stores in-frame clones only, minus some. D and trimming come from the DNA, and the V and J calls and clone size come from that table. The sample lists 200,000 to 250,000 clones, around 84% seen once, with about 0.91% in the top ten. The CDR3 loop spans 15 amino acids. After removal of 5 bases from V and 5 bases from J, the junction contained 9 bases not matched to a gene. Germline V gene sequence: CDR1 LNHDA, CDR2 SQIVND (reference sequence).

The sequenced material came from peripheral blood. This receptor was taken from a middle-aged man with acute or convalescent COVID-19. The gene calls are TRBV19 and TRBJ1-2; the match to TRBD1 covers 9 bases. The CDR3 DNA follows: TGTGCCAGTAGTTTATCTACCGGACAGGGGTATGGCTACACCTTC. Translated: CASSLSTGQGYGYTF. Full variable domain (outside the CDR3, taken from reference TRBV19 and TRBJ1-2): DGGITQSPKYLFRKEGQNVTLSCEQNLNHDAMYWYRQDPGQGLRLIYYSQIVNDFQKGDIAEGYSVSREKKESFPLTVTSAQKNPTAFYLCASSLSTGQGYGYTFGSGTRLTVV.